Below, one TCR beta chain is given with its context. Ten or more counts support this clonotype. It lacks a known antigen. Qualities for individual bases were not recorded, and no much larger clone is one base off. The data derive from a study of blood T cells in healthy people across ages (dated by TCRdb to the mid-2010s). Notes on the research overall: In model experiments, template switching captured roughly one uniquely barcoded TCR beta cDNA molecule for every two T cells. To track age-related changes in TCR beta repertoire diversity, the study relied on deep sequencing normalized with unique cDNA molecular identifiers. Four age groups were formed from the donors: young (average roughly 15 years), middle-aged (around 40), aged (roughly 59) and long-lived (more than 75). To avoid experimental bias, donors of different ages were spread randomly across the sequencing lanes. Two additional independent replicas of 1 million unique cDNA reads from the same blood draw were analyzed for two donors (one aged 18 to 29 and one aged 80 or older). Paper-wide results and their limitations: As age increased, observed TCR beta diversity per million T cells dropped in a roughly linear way, and a significant reduction was already evident by age 40. A strong correlation was found between observed TCR beta diversity and the percentage of naive T cells measured by flow cytometry. The long-lived group showed more naive CD4+ T cells, fewer expanded clones and increased TCR diversity than the aged group, suggesting age selection. Bulk unsorted PBMC profiling prevented conclusive comparison of naive and antigen-experienced compartments. Because donor CMV infection status was unknown, age-related changes in expanded clonotypes were potentially confounded. Estimates of total diversity based on one million sequenced T cells were regarded as lower bounds and as underestimates.

CDR1 is given as LGHNA and CDR2 as YNFKEQ, both from the germline V gene. V is pruned by 1 base and J by 5 bases, leaving 10 bases of the junction without a gene match. From the cysteine up to the phenylalanine, the CDR3 has a length of 17 residues. Kept here is only the CDR3 DNA, which spans 51 bases and is read in frame from base 1. Libraries were constructed by 5' RACE. The listed sequencing device is Illumina HiSeq 2500. The second PCR ran for roughly 7 to 12 cycles and used a J-beta primer mix along with a sample-barcoded 5' primer. Each TCR beta cDNA molecule received a unique molecular identifier from a template-switch 5' adaptor carrying 12 random nucleotides. Each sample yielded at least 2.5 million CDR3-containing paired-end reads. All of the RNA was converted into first-strand cDNA using the Mint cDNA synthesis kit, with a TRBC-specific oligonucleotide serving as the primer. Following uracil-DNA glycosylase treatment, all cDNA underwent a first 18-cycle PCR with the universal primers M1SS and BC2_uni_R. As for the authors' bioinformatics: Normalization of each sample was performed by random selection of 1 million high-quality reads, each carrying a distinct molecular identifier. Instead of being binned into consensus sequences, reads that shared molecular identifiers were thrown out. MiTCR, set to a Q25 quality threshold and the strictest error-elimination algorithm, was used for CDR3 identification, clonotype clustering and error correction. A nonparametric unseen species model using Euler transformation provided a lower-bound estimate of total TCR beta diversity. The public reads were reanalyzed by TCRdb: fastp trimming at Q25, MiXCR alignment, in-frame beta chains only. Records with the same CDR3 protein are collapsed into one entry carrying the most frequent genes and DNA. The V and J calls here are based on TCRdb, not the publication. Here the sample has hundreds of thousands of distinct CDR3 sequences; 25% to 30% occur a single time. The ten biggest clones cover around 16% of the sample.

The approximately 39 donors, aged roughly 6 to 95 years, were systemically healthy Caucasian individuals from Russia. Around 9.9 milliliters of peripheral blood were collected from each donor into EDTA-treated Vacutainer tubes. Ficoll-Paque density-gradient centrifugation was used to isolate PBMCs, with at least 6.5 million per sample. Total RNA was extracted from PBMCs with Trizol reagent, with at least 6 micrograms obtained per sample. For every donor, flow cytometry on a PBMC aliquot measured the percentage of naive CD45RAhigh/CD27high T cells. The sequencing sample was made of blood. The chain is encoded by TRBV4-2 joined to TRBJ1-1; 10 bases in the junction line up with TRBD1. This TCR was sampled from a woman at least 80 years old in good health. This receptor carries the CDR3 CASSQVRVGQGVTEAFF. The DNA sequence is as follows: TGTGCCAGCAGCCAAGTGAGGGTAGGACAGGGGGTAACTGAAGCTTTCTTT.